One and the same sample provided the 31 T cell receptor beta chains below, sequenced in a study of lymphopenia after photon versus proton radiotherapy. TCRdb keeps only in-frame clones here, not all; method: immunoSEQ multiplex PCR. This sample has under 25,000 clones; around 85% occur once, and the top ten carry around 20%. This material consisted of peripheral blood, taken from a patient treated with photon-based radiotherapy. The receptors were gathered from a man aged 60-69 years with pancreatic cancer.

The genes are TRBV27 and TRBJ2-5, with 8 bases that match TRBD1. Germline values: CDR1 MNHEY, CDR2 SMNVEV (reference sequence). The CDR3 runs to 11 residues. The trim removed 9 bases at V and 3 bases at J, leaving 0 bases unmatched. CDR3 protein: CARTGEETQYF. The CDR3, as DNA: TGTGCCAGGACAGGGGAAGAGACCCAGTACTTC.

The CDR3 DNA reads as TGTGCCAGCAGCTCCTTGGGGTCTGGGGCCAACGTCCTGACTTTC. This gives the protein CASSSLGSGANVLTF. The genes are TRBV7-2 and TRBJ2-6; no firm D call. Germline lookup yields CDR1 SGHTA and CDR2 FQGNSA. CDR3 length: 15 amino acids. V gave up 4 bases and J gave up 1 base, with 8 bases separating them.

Only one count was recorded for this clone. The chain joins TRBV4-1 to TRBJ2-5, with TRBD2 identical over 9 bases. V was clipped by 0 bases and J by 6 bases; unmatched bases: 5. The CDR3 has 15 amino acids. The V gene's germline CDR1 is MGHRA and CDR2 YSYEKL. CDR3 coding DNA: TGCGCCAGCAGCCAAGAGGGGACTAGCATCCAGACCCAGTACTTC. It yields the protein CASSQEGTSIQTQYF.

This chain uses TRBV18 with TRBJ2-5; 7 bases are a match to TRBD2. CDR3 length: 15 amino acids. With V trimmed by 3 bases and J by 5 bases, 9 bases remained unmatched. Per germline, CDR1 KGHSH and CDR2 LQKENI. CDR3 loop: CASSPKRTSSETQYF. The CDR3, as DNA: TGTGCCAGCTCACCTAAAAGGACTAGTAGCGAGACCCAGTACTTC. Drawing the rest from reference TRBV18 and TRBJ2-5, the complete variable domain is NAGVMQNPRHLVRRRGQEARLRCSPMKGHSHVYWYRQLPEEGLKFMVYLQKENIIDESGMPKERFSAEFPKEGPSILRIQQVVRGDSAAYFCASSPKRTSSETQYFGPGTRLLVL.

The chain uses TRBV19 and TRBJ1-1; D is uncertain. Looked up from germline, CDR1 is LNHDA and CDR2 is SQIVND (reference sequence). The CDR3 spans 11 residues. Trimming stripped 6 bases from V and 8 bases from J, with 10 bases between. The CDR3 DNA reads as TGTGCCAGTAGAGGCAGAGGCGAAGCTTTCTTT. Translated, it gives CASRGRGEAFF.

DNA of the CDR3: TGTGCCAGCAGCTTGTATGCTGGCATAAAGGGTGAAGCTTTCTTT. It yields the protein CASSLYAGIKGEAFF. The J gene is TRBJ1-1, the V gene TRBV5-8; no clear D gene. Trimming removed 1 base at V and 7 bases at J, with 17 bases between. Germline lookup yields CDR1 SGHTS and CDR2 YDEGEE. The CDR3 sequence is 15 residues long. The variable domain in full, with the rest retrieved from reference TRBV5-8 and TRBJ1-1, is EAGVTQSPTHLIKTRGQQATLRCSPISGHTSVYWYQQALGLGLQFLLWYDEGEERNRGNFPPRFSGRQFPNYSSELNVNALELEDSALYLCASSLYAGIKGEAFFGQGTRLTVV.

The V call is TRBV7-3, the J call TRBJ1-3; 11 bases align to TRBD1. Losses at the gene ends were 4 bases for V and 6 bases for J; bases not matched to a gene: 5. The CDR3 is 15 amino acids. CDR1 and CDR2 from the germline V gene are SGHTA and FQGTGA. CDR3 residues: CASSSGTGGENTIYF. CDR3 nucleotide sequence: TGTGCCAGCAGCTCCGGGACAGGGGGAGAAAACACCATATATTTT.

The chain combines TRBV6-5 with TRBJ2-7, with 8 positions matching TRBD1. This CDR3 spans 14 amino acids. Germline assignment: CDR1 MNHEY and CDR2 SVGAGI. J lost 3 bases, V lost 5 bases, and 6 bases had no gene match. CDR3 sequence reads: CASSPGDRYYEQYF. CDR3 DNA sequence: TGTGCCAGCAGTCCAGGGGACAGGTACTACGAGCAGTACTTC.

J is TRBJ2-3 and V is TRBV5-1; D possibly corresponds to TRBD2 (7 bases). Germline V gives CDR1 SGHRS, CDR2 YFSETQ. This CDR3 comprises 18 residues. Trimming shortened V by 0 bases and J by 2 bases, and 19 bases separated the two germline ends. The chain's CDR3 is CASSLGVRGAFNTDTQYF. The CDR3 nucleotides read TGCGCCAGCAGCTTGGGCGTCCGGGGGGCCTTTAACACAGATACGCAGTATTTT.

As concerns this clone: One end of the junction varies from germline; a read error may be responsible. This rearrangement joins TRBV5-5 to TRBJ1-6; D uncertain. From germline, CDR1 is SGHKS and CDR2 YYEKEE (reference sequence). The CDR3 length is 13 residues. In DNA, the CDR3 is TGTGCCAGCAGTTTGGACGCTGTCTCACCCCTCCACTTT. Protein product: CASSLDAVSPLHF.

V gene TRBV9 combines with J gene TRBJ2-7, with 7 bases lining up with TRBD2. The CDR3 covers 13 residues. Germline loops: CDR1 SGDLS, CDR2 YYNGEE. The trim removed 3 bases at V and 1 base at J, leaving 1 base unmatched. The chain's CDR3 is CASSGSGSYEQYF. The CDR3 DNA reads TGTGCCAGCAGCGGTAGCGGGTCCTACGAGCAGTACTTC.

This clone has just one count. The genes are TRBV6-1 and TRBJ2-1, with a tentative D call TRBD1 (5 bases). The CDR3 sequence is 10 residues long. The ends were cut back, 10 bases at V and 4 bases at J, with 5 bases in the middle. Per germline, CDR1 MNHNS and CDR2 SASEGT. CDR3 nucleotides: TGTGCCACAGGGTACAATGAGCAGTTCTTC. It translates to CATGYNEQFF.

The V and J genes are TRBV7-8 and TRBJ2-7; TRBD1 matches 9 bases. CDR1 SGHVS and CDR2 FQNEAQ come from the germline V gene. CDR3 size: 17 residues. Germline trimming cut 1 base from V and 1 base from J; bases unmatched to any gene: 8. The CDR3 sequence is CASSLVGEGQGSYEQYF. CDR3 nucleotide sequence: TGTGCCAGCAGCTTAGTGGGGGAGGGACAGGGATCCTACGAGCAGTACTTC.

The rearrangement links TRBV6-4 to TRBJ2-3; TRBD1 might be the D (5 bases). Germline V gives CDR1 MRHNA, CDR2 SNTAGT. Trimming cost V 6 bases and J 5 bases, with 15 bases left between them. The CDR3 is 14 residues long. CDR3 in DNA: TGTGCCAGCAGCTCAGGGCTTTGGGGAGATACGCAGTATTTT. Protein: CASSSGLWGDTQYF.

The chain combines TRBV4-1 with TRBJ2-5; D is perhaps TRBD1 (6 bases). The CDR3 sequence is 19 residues long. Trimming left V 4 bases short and J 5 bases short, with 29 bases between. Germline V lookup: CDR1 MGHRA, CDR2 YSYEKL. This CDR3 reads CASSPGVTPGQRMGETQYF. The CDR3 DNA sequence: TGCGCCAGCAGCCCTGGTGTGACCCCGGGACAACGGATGGGGGAGACCCAGTACTTC.

The chain recombines TRBV11-3 with TRBJ2-7; TRBD2 matches at 8 bases. The CDR3 is made up of 14 amino acids. Trimming at V came to 5 bases and at J to 4 bases, leaving 7 bases not matched to a gene. The germline gives CDR1 SGHNT, CDR2 YENEEA. The chain's CDR3 is CASSPGGGPYEQYF. CDR3 in DNA: TGTGCCAGCAGCCCGGGGGGGGGCCCGTACGAGCAGTACTTC.

The CDR3 coding sequence is TGTGCCAGCAGCGTGGCCCCGTCCTGGTTGGAGCAGTACTTC. Its translation: CASSVAPSWLEQYF. The chain couples TRBV9 to TRBJ2-7; D ambiguous. The CDR3 has 14 amino acids. V was pared by 2 bases and J by 7 bases, with 16 bases between. Germline V gives CDR1 SGDLS, CDR2 YYNGEE.

The chain links TRBV4-2 to TRBJ2-1, with TRBD2 matching 12 bases. Germline CDR1 LGHNA, CDR2 YNFKEQ. The CDR3 spans 16 residues. V trimming: 5 bases; J trimming: 6 bases; junction bases outside the gene matches: 8. As DNA, the CDR3 is TGTGCCAGCAGCAGCCGGACTAGCGGGGAGATCAATGAGCAGTTCTTC. Amino acid sequence: CASSSRTSGEINEQFF.

The table lists this clone with a few counts. This chain joins TRBV9 and TRBJ2-3, with D hard to call. The CDR3 runs 14 residues. The V end was cut by 3 bases, the J end by 8 bases, with 16 bases between. The germline gives CDR1 SGDLS, CDR2 YYNGEE. DNA for the CDR3: TGTGCCAGCAGCGCCCCCGGATCGACGGGTACGCAGTATTTT. Amino acids: CASSAPGSTGTQYF.

The chain couples TRBV18 to TRBJ2-7; the D gene is possibly TRBD2 (5 bases). CDR1 is KGHSH and CDR2 is LQKENI in the germline V gene. CDR3 length equals 13 residues. Trimming stripped 6 bases from V and 5 bases from J, with 14 bases between. For the CDR3, the DNA is TGTGCCAGCTCCCCTGCCGGGGTCCACGAGCAGTACTTC. Translating it yields CASSPAGVHEQYF.

This chain connects TRBV2 to TRBJ1-2, with no clear D. Germline V gene lookup returns CDR1 SNHLY and CDR2 FYNNEI. The CDR3 spans 12 residues. V lost 11 bases and J 8 bases, leaving 18 bases between the germline ends. The CDR3 protein is CARLSPKGGYTF. CDR3 bases: TGTGCCCGACTGTCGCCGAAAGGCGGCTACACCTTC.

The chain links TRBV7-9 to TRBJ2-7; D is perhaps TRBD1 (6 bases). This CDR3 contains 14 residues. Germline lookup yields CDR1 SEHNR and CDR2 FQNEAQ (reference sequence). Trimming took off 5 bases at V and 0 bases at J, with 11 bases between the two ends. As DNA, the CDR3 is TGTGCCAGCAGCCTCCAGACAGGCTCCTACGAGCAGTACTTC. Translating gives CASSLQTGSYEQYF.

The chain couples TRBV5-4 to TRBJ1-1, with D tentatively TRBD1 (6 bases). Looked up from germline, CDR1 is SGHNT and CDR2 is YYREEE (reference sequence). V lost 2 bases and J 1 base, leaving 12 bases between the germline ends. The CDR3 spans 15 residues. CDR3 sequence (DNA): TGTGCCAGCAGCTTTTTAAGCAGGGGGAACACTGAAGCTTTCTTT. Protein: CASSFLSRGNTEAFF.

The chain combines TRBV2 with TRBJ2-1; tentative D call: TRBD1 (5 bases). Trimming cost V 6 bases and J 3 bases, with 18 bases left between them. This CDR3 is 16 amino acids long. Per germline, CDR1 SNHLY and CDR2 FYNNEI. The CDR3 loop reads CASSALGQGYYNEQFF. CDR3 in DNA: TGTGCCAGCAGCGCCTTAGGCCAGGGTTACTACAATGAGCAGTTCTTC.

On this clone: This sample includes further DNA sequences coding for the same CDR3. The V call is TRBV18, the J call TRBJ2-5; 9 nucleotides align to TRBD1. CDR1 KGHSH and CDR2 LQKENI come from the germline V gene. This CDR3 spans 13 amino acids. Trimming removed 4 bases from V and 5 bases from J; junction bases left unmatched: 2. CDR3 sequence: CASSLGQGETQYF. The CDR3 bases are TGTGCCAGCTCACTCGGACAGGGGGAGACCCAGTACTTC.

This chain connects TRBV7-2 to TRBJ2-7, with D unclear. The germline gives CDR1 SGHTA, CDR2 FQGNSA. The CDR3 totals 11 residues. Trimming shortened V by 3 bases and J by 3 bases, and 3 bases separated the two germline ends. Written as DNA, the CDR3 is TGTGCCAGCAGCTTGGTCTACGAGCAGTACTTC. This encodes CASSLVYEQYF.

The V call is TRBV18, the J call TRBJ1-5; 7 bases fit TRBD1. Trimming removed 0 bases from V and 2 bases from J; junction bases left unmatched: 4. The CDR3 contains 16 residues. Germline V gene sequence: CDR1 KGHSH, CDR2 LQKENI. For the CDR3, the DNA is TGTGCCAGCTCACCACCTGTCGGACAGGGCAATCAGCCCCAGCATTTT. It is translated as CASSPPVGQGNQPQHF.

V is TRBV28 and J is TRBJ2-2, with TRBD2 matching 8 bases. V lost 6 bases, J lost 4 bases, and 10 bases stayed unmatched. Per germline, CDR1 MDHEN and CDR2 SYDVKM. This CDR3 comprises 16 residues. The CDR3 region is CASRGRGGRVTGELFF. For the CDR3, the DNA is TGTGCCAGCAGAGGTCGGGGGGGCCGTGTCACCGGGGAGCTGTTTTTT. Variable domain in full (rest from reference TRBV28 and TRBJ2-2): DVKVTQSSRYLVKRTGEKVFLECVQDMDHENMFWYRQDPGLGLRLIYFSYDVKMKEKGDIPEGYSVSREKKERFSLILESASTNQTSMYLCASRGRGGRVTGELFFGEGSRLTVL.

The rearrangement uses TRBV6-5 and TRBJ2-2; the D gene is possibly TRBD2 (6 bases). V was clipped by 3 bases and J by 6 bases, with 14 bases between them. There are 15 residues in the CDR3. From germline, CDR1 is MNHEY and CDR2 SVGAGI. CDR3 DNA: TGTGCCAGCAGTTATGGGGTGCGGGGTTCCGGGGAGCTGTTTTTT. This gives the protein CASSYGVRGSGELFF.

V and J are TRBV6-5 and TRBJ2-5; D call uncertain. Germline CDR1 is MNHEY and CDR2 is SVGAGI. With 6 bases removed from V and 3 bases from J, the gap between germline ends came to 14 bases. The CDR3 length is 14 residues. The CDR3 DNA reads TGTGCCAGCAGCTCGGCGGTGGGGAAAGAGACCCAGTACTTC. Encoded protein: CASSSAVGKETQYF.

This clone has only one observation. The rearrangement uses TRBV18 and TRBJ1-6, with a possible D match to TRBD1 (5 bases). Trimming stripped 4 bases from V and 0 bases from J, with 10 bases between. The CDR3 runs 16 residues. Germline V gives CDR1 KGHSH, CDR2 LQKENI. The CDR3 DNA sequence: TGTGCCAGCTCACTAAGGGGTAGCTCCTATAATTCACCCCTCCACTTT. It is translated as CASSLRGSSYNSPLHF.